The 2 T cell receptor beta chains given below trace back to one sample, sequenced in a study of cytomegalovirus exposure and HLA in healthy donors. Sequenced by immunoSEQ multiplex PCR; TCRdb stores in-frame clones only, minus some. In the table there are some 87,000 clones, about 96% of which are singletons. The sequencing input was PBMCs. The source of these receptors is a woman younger than 30 in good health and CMV-seronegative.

The chain carries TRBV9 and TRBJ2-5, with a tentative D call TRBD2 (5 bases). V gave up 0 bases and J gave up 2 bases, with 14 bases separating them. This CDR3 comprises 16 residues. Germline CDR1 reads SGDLS; CDR2 reads YYNGEE. The CDR3 loop is CASSVAESGLQETQYF. CDR3 coding DNA: TGTGCCAGCAGCGTAGCTGAGAGCGGTCTACAAGAGACCCAGTACTTC.

This chain uses TRBV27 with TRBJ2-3; possible D gene TRBD1, 5 bases. This CDR3 comprises 18 residues. Germline lookup yields CDR1 MNHEY and CDR2 SMNVEV (reference sequence). V was trimmed by 4 bases and J by 3 bases, leaving 23 bases between them. CDR3 in amino acids: CASSYLIPGPRGTDTQYF. DNA of the CDR3: TGTGCCAGCAGTTACCTAATCCCAGGGCCCCGTGGGACAGATACGCAGTATTTT.